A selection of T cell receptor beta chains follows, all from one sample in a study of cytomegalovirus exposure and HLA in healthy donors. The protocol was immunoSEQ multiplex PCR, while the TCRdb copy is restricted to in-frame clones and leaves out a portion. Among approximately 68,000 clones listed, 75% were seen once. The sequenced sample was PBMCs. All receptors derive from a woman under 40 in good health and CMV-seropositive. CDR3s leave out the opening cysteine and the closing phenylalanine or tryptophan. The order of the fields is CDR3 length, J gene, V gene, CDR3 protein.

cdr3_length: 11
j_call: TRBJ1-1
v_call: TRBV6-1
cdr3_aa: ASSATGNTEAF

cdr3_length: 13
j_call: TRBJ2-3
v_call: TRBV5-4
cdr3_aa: ASSFGGLAGSAQY

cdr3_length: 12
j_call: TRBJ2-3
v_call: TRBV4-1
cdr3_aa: ASSQGRGAGTQY

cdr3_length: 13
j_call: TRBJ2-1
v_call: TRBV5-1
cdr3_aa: ASSFSGVPYNEQF

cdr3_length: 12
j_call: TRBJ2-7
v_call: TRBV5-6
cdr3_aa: ASSLPGSTYEQY

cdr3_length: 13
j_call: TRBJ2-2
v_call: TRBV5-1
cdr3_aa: ASSPGLQRVGELF

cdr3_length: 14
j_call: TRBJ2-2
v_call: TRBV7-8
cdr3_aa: ASYKAGDSNTGELF

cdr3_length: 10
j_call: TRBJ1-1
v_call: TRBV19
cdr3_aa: ASHRTEAEAF

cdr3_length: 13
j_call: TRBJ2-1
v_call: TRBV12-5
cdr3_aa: ASGSGQGAGNEQF

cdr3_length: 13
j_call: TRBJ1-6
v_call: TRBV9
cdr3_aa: ASSVVGAENSPLH

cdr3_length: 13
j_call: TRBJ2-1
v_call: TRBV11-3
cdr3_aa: ASSRREPSYNEQF

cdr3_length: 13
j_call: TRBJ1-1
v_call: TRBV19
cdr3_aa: ASGRGTNGGIRAF

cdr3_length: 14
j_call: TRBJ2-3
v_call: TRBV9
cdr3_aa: ASSPETGRSTDTQY

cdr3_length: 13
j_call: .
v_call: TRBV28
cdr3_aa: ASSTSRTSSYEQY

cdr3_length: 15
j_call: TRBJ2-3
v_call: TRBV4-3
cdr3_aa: ASSQDFGRSSTDTQY

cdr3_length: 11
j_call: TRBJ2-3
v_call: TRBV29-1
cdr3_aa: SVGSQYTDTQY

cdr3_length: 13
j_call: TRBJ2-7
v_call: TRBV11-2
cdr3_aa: ASSLEGGISYEQY

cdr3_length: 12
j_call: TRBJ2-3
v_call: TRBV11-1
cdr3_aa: ASSWDQDYNTQY

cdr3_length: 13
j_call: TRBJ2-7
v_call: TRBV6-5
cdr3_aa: ASSLLAGRIYEQY

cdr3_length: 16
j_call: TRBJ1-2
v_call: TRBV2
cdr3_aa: ASSLKGAEPFLYYGYT

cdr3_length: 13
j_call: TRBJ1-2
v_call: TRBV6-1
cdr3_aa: ASSSLRDSRYGYT

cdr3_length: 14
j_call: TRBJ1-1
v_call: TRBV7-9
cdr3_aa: ASSFPGRDRNTEAF

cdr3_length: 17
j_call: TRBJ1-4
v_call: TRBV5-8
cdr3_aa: ASSLGPWTWDREGEKLF

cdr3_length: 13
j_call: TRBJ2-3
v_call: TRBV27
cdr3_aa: ASSLSRGRTDTQY

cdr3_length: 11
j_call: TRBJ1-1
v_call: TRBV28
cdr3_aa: ASRSHRITEAF

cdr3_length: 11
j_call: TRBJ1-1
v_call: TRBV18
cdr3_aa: ASSRTGDSEAF

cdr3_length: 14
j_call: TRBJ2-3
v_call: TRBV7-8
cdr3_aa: ASSFRRGGGTDTQY

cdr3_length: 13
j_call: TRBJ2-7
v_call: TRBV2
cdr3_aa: ASSDMGDLVYEQY

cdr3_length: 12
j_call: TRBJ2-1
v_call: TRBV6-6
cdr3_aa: ASSYAFQTGEQF

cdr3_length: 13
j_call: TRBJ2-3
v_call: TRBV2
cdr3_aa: ASIQDLSSTDTQY

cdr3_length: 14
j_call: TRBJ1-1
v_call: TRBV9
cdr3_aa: ASSVGPGTGITEAF

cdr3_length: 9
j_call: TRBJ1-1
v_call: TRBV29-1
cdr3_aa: SVVSPAEAF

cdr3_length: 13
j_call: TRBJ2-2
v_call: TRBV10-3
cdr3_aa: AISWTSKGSGELF

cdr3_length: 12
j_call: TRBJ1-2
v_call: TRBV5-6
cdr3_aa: ASNWGTATYGYT

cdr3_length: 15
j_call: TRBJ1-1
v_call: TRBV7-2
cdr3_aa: ASSLSGTADRRTEAF

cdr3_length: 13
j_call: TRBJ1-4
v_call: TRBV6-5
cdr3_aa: ASSYSGTGAEKLF

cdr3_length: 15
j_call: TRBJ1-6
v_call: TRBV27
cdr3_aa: ASTPGQGALYNSPLH

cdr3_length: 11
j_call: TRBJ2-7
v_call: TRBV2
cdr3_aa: ASRGTTDYEQY

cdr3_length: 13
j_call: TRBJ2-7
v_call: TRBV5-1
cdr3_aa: ASSLETGWGYEQY

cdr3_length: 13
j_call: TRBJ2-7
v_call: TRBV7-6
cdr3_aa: ASSLGTSGRDEQY

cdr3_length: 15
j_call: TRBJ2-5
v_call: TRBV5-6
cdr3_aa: ASTLAPLGGKQETQY

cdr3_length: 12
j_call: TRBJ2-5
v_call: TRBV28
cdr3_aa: ASRSPGQGETQY

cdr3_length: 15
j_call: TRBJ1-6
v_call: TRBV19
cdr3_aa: ASSIARRPAANSPLH

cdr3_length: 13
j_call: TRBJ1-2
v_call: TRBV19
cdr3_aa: ASSILRTGVGGYT

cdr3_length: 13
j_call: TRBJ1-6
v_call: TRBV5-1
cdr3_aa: ASSLAGTGNSPLH

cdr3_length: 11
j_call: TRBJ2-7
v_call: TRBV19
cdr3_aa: ASSILGHYEQY

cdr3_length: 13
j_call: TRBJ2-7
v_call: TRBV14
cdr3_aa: ASSPINRGSYEQY

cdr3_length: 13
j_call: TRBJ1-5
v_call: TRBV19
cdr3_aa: ASSIYRVQGQPQH

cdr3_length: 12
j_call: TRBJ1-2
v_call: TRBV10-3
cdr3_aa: AISNLQGKDGYT

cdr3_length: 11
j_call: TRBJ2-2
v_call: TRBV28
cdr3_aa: ASSLRVAGELF

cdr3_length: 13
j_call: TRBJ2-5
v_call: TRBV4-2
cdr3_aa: ASSQTSGRSETQY